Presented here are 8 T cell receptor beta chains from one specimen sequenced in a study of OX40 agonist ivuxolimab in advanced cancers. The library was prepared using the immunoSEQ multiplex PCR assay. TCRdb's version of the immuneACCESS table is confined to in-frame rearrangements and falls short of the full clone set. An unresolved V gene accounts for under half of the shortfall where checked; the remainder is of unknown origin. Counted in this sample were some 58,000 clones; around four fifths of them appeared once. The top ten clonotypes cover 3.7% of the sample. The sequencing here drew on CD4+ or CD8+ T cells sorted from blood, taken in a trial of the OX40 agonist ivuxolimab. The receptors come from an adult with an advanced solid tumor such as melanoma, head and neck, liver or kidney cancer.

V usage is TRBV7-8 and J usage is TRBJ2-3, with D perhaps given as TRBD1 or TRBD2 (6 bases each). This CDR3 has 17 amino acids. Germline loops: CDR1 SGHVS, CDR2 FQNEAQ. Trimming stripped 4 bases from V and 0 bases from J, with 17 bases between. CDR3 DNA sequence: TGTGCCAGCAGCTCCACTCAGAGGGGGACTAGCACAGATACGCAGTATTTT. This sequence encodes CASSSTQRGTSTDTQYF.

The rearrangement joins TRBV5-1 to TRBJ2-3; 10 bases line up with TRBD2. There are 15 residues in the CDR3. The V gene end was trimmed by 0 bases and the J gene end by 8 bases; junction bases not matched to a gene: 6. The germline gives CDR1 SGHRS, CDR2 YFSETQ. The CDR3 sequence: CASSLEAGGLSTQYF. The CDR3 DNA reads TGCGCCAGCAGCTTGGAAGCGGGAGGGCTTAGTACGCAGTATTTT.

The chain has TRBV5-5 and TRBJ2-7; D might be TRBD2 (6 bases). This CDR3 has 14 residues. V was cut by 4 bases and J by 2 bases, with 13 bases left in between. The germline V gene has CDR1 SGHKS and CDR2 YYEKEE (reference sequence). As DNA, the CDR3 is TGTGCCAGCAGCGACTGGGCGGGACCCTACGAGCAGTACTTC. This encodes CASSDWAGPYEQYF.

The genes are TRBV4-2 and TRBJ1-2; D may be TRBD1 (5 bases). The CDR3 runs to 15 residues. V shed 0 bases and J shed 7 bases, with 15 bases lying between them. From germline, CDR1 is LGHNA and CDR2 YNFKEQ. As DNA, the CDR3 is TGTGCCAGCAGCCAAGATCGGGGCAGGGATCCTGGCTACACCTTC. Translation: CASSQDRGRDPGYTF.

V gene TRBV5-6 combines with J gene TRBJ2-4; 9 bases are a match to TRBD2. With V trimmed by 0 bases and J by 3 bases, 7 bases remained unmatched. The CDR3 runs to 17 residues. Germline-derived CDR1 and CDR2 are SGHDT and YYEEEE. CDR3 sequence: CASSLAGLAGNKNIQYF. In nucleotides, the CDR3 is TGTGCCAGCAGCTTGGCCGGGCTAGCGGGGAACAAAAACATTCAGTACTTC. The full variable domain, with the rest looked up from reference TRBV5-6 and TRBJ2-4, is DAGVTQSPTHLIKTRGQQVTLRCSPKSGHDTVSWYQQALGQGPQFIFQYYEEEERQRGNFPDRFSGHQFPNYSSELNVNALLLGDSALYLCASSLAGLAGNKNIQYFGAGTRLSVL.

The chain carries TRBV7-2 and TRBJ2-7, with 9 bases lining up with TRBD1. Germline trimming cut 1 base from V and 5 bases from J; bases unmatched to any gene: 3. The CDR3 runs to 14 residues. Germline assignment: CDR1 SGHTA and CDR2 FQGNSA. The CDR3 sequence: CASSLGYRGHEQYF. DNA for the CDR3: TGTGCCAGCAGCTTAGGATACAGGGGGCACGAGCAGTACTTC.

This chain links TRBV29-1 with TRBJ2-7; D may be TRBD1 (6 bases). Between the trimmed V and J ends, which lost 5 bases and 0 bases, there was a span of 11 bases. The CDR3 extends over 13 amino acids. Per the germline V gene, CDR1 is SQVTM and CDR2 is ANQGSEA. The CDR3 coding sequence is TGCAGCGTTTCTGGACAGATCTCCTACGAGCAGTACTTC. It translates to CSVSGQISYEQYF.

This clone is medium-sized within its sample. CDR3 residues: CASSQLAGSTDTQYF. The CDR3 bases are TGCGCCAGCAGTCAATTGGCCGGGAGCACAGATACGCAGTATTTT. V and J are TRBV23-1 and TRBJ2-3; D ambiguous. TRBV23-1 is reported as an ORF; its role is uncertain. The CDR3 has 15 amino acids. V lost 1 base and J lost 0, with 8 bases in between.